The source of this TCR beta chain is a study of T cell responses to AZD1222 COVID-19 vaccine. V trimming: 0 bases; J trimming: 6 bases; junction bases outside the gene matches: 5. CDR3 length: 14 amino acids. Germline V CDR1 and CDR2: SGHRS, YFSETQ. Whole-study findings and limits: The study sampled repertoires only after the peak T cell response. Clonal diversity may have been underestimated, and the donors were mostly white British, with more females than males. Unmutated variant regions are reportedly the target of nearly half of TCRs that are spike-specific. Among AZD1222 vaccinees, only 6 or 7 were seropositive at baseline.

Sequencing used immunoSEQ multiplex PCR; TCRdb keeps in-frame clones, though not all of them. The table lists over 100,000 clones, just over 90% of them singletons, with about 7% in the top ten. For this clone: Its cognate antigen is unknown.

The J gene is TRBJ2-7, the V gene TRBV5-1, with 8 bases lining up with TRBD2. The sample in question was peripheral blood, obtained on day 0 of AZD1222 vaccination. This TCR derives from an adult in good health. CDR3 region: CASSLASGGFEQYF. CDR3 sequence (DNA): TGCGCCAGCAGCTTGGCCAGCGGGGGCTTCGAGCAGTACTTC. Combining the CDR3 with reference TRBV5-1 and TRBJ2-7 gives the whole variable domain KAGVTQTPRYLIKTRGQQVTLSCSPISGHRSVSWYQQTPGQGLQFLFEYFSETQRNKGNFPGRFSGRQFSNSRSEMNVSTLELGDSALYLCASSLASGGFEQYFGPGTRLTVT.